This TCR beta chain originates from a study of CXCR3-negative and CXCR3-positive naive CD8 T cells. Study-level findings and limits: Post-cryopreservation CXCR3 expression was partly diminished, and the bulk of assays employed fresh PBMCs. More hydrophobic TRB CDR3s were found in CXCR3-positive naive cells than in CXCR3-negative naive cells.

Every individual CD8+ T cell subset underwent sorting in triplicate at 250,000 to 300,000 cells apiece. Naive cells were sorted as CD45RO-, CCR7+, CD27+ and CD95-. Comments on this clonotype: Its antigen remains unidentified.

The CDR3 has 19 residues. The germline V gene encodes CDR1 SNHLY and CDR2 FYNNEI. TRB cDNA was prepared as libraries by UMI-labeled 5' RACE. TCRdb reprocessed the 5' RACE reads, keeping one entry per CDR3 protein, no DNA. In total, the table holds over 100,000 distinct CDR3 sequences. Sample: naive CXCR3+ CD8+ T cells from blood. This sample's subset: CD45RO-CCR7+CD27+CD95- naive CD8+ T cells expressing CXCR3 (TNR3+). The TCR was taken from a human donor in good health. Some clones in this sample may be carry-over from other donors' samples. The chain employs TRBV2 and TRBJ1-5; TCRdb's D call of TRBD1 is untestable without DNA. The CDR3 sequence: CASSEWSGGGETSNQPQHF.